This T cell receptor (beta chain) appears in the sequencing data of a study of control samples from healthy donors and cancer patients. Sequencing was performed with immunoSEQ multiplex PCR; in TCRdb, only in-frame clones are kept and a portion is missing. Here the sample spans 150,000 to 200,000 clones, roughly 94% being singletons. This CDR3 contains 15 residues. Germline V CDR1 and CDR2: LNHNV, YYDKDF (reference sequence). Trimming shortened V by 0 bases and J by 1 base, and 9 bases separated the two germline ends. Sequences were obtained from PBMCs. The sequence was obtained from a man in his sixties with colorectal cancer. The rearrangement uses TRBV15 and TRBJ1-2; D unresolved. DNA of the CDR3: TGTGCCACCAGCAGAGATGTGGGCTTTAACTATGGCTACACCTTC. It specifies CATSRDVGFNYGYTF.